This T cell receptor beta chain was found in a study of cytomegalovirus exposure and HLA in healthy donors. Study observations and caveats: The study had only CMV serostatus as immune exposure information.

From germline, CDR1 is LNHDA and CDR2 SQIVND (reference sequence). V gave up 6 bases and J gave up 5 bases; unmatched junction bases: 10. This CDR3 spans 16 amino acids. PCR employed 60 Vbeta and 13 Jbeta primers. Generated by immunoSEQ multiplex PCR, the TCRdb table keeps only in-frame clones and is missing some. Of about 140,000 clones listed, roughly four fifths are singletons. This clone was seen a handful of times. Its antigen is undetermined. The clonotype comes from a human donor in good health. The J gene is TRBJ2-7, the V gene TRBV19; 13 bases align to TRBD2. Sequencing was carried out using PBMCs. This chain's CDR3 is CASSPARTSGSHEQYF. Here the CDR3 DNA reads TGTGCCAGTAGCCCCGCCCGGACTAGCGGGAGCCACGAGCAGTACTTC.